The 28 T cell receptor beta chains given below trace back to one sample, sequenced in a study of metastatic and nonmetastatic thyroid tumors. Using MiXCR, TCRdb re-called clones from the PCR reads. This table holds 25,000 to 35,000 clones, 30% found once. Nobody among the patients had been given any treatment before thyroid surgery. The specimen sequenced was blood. The receptors derive from a female donor with papillary thyroid cancer or a benign thyroid nodule (not recorded which). Some clones in this sample may be carry-over from other donors' samples.

This clone was picked up a small number of times. The chain has TRBV14 and TRBJ1-2, with a weak D call TRBD1 (5 bases). Germline CDR1 and CDR2: SGHDN and FVKESK. The CDR3 loop spans 13 amino acids. Trimming stripped 5 bases from V and 8 bases from J, with 15 bases between. The CDR3, as DNA: TGTGCCAGCAGCACCCGACAGTTGTTGGGCTACACCTTC. Its translation is CASSTRQLLGYTF. The full variable domain, completed using reference TRBV14 and TRBJ1-2, is EAGVTQFPSHSVIEKGQTVTLRCDPISGHDNLYWYRRVMGKEIKFLLHFVKESKQDESGMPNNRFLAERTGGTYSTLKVQPAELEDSGVYFCASSTRQLLGYTFGSGTRLTVV.

The chain recombines TRBV12-3 or TRBV12-4 with TRBJ2-7; TRBD1 matches at 7 bases. V gave up 5 bases and J gave up 5 bases; unmatched junction bases: 9. The CDR3 contains 14 residues. CDR3 sequence: CASSLSGTDNEQYF. CDR3 sequence (DNA): TGTGCCAGCAGTCTATCCGGGACAGATAACGAGCAGTACTTC.

The sample holds a few counts of this clone. This likely comes from a read error, as the CDR3 has no conserved phenylalanine or tryptophan at its end. The V call is TRBV28, the J call TRBJ2-1; unclear D gene. Looked up from germline, CDR1 is MDHEN and CDR2 is SYDVKM. The CDR3 spans 12 residues. The CDR3 DNA sequence: TGTGCCAGCGGTTTGCGACACAATGAGCAGTTCCTC. It encodes CASGLRHNEQFL.

This clone was counted at least ten times. J is TRBJ1-1 and V is TRBV6-6; D gene uncertain. With 3 bases removed from V and 6 bases from J, the gap between germline ends came to 14 bases. The CDR3 totals 14 residues. Per the germline V gene, CDR1 is MNHNY and CDR2 is SVGAGI (reference sequence). The CDR3 region has the DNA TGTGCCAGCAGTTATTTATCTCGGGCCCCTGAAGCTTTCTTT. As protein: CASSYLSRAPEAFF.

V gene TRBV5-1 combines with J gene TRBJ2-2; no clear D. Germline V gene lookup returns CDR1 SGHRS and CDR2 YFSETQ. V gave up 4 bases and J gave up 1 base, with 11 bases separating them. The CDR3 has 15 residues. DNA for the CDR3: TGCGCCAGCAGCCCAGGAGAACAGAACACCGGGGAGCTGTTTTTT. The encoded protein is CASSPGEQNTGELFF.

This clone was picked up a small number of times. The rearrangement uses TRBV4-2 and TRBJ1-2; the D gene is possibly TRBD1 (6 bases). Germline V gene data show CDR1 as LGHNA and CDR2 as YNFKEQ. The ends were cut back, 5 bases at V and 6 bases at J, with 10 bases in the middle. CDR3 length: 12 amino acids. CDR3 nucleotides: TGTGCCAGCAGCACAACAGGGCATGGCTACACCTTC. Translation: CASSTTGHGYTF.

This clone was counted ten times or more. V is TRBV9 and J is TRBJ2-2, with D uncertain. Trimming took 2 bases from V and 1 from J, leaving 15 bases between them. The V gene's germline CDR1 is SGDLS and CDR2 YYNGEE. The CDR3 consists of 17 residues. CDR3 in amino acids: CASSVRVGFGNTGELFF. DNA of the CDR3: TGTGCCAGCAGCGTGCGAGTGGGGTTTGGGAACACCGGGGAGCTGTTTTTT.

This clone was counted a few times. J is TRBJ2-1 and V is TRBV5-1; the D is unclear. V shed 0 bases and J shed 0 bases, with 7 bases lying between them. Germline V gives CDR1 SGHRS, CDR2 YFSETQ. CDR3 length equals 15 residues. The CDR3 spells CASSLARSSYNEQFF. The CDR3 DNA reads as TGCGCCAGCAGCTTGGCGAGGAGCTCCTACAATGAGCAGTTCTTC.

There are a few counts of this clone. V and J are TRBV28 and TRBJ2-1; 8 bases agree with TRBD2. The CDR3 is made up of 14 amino acids. Germline CDR1 is MDHEN and CDR2 is SYDVKM. The V gene end was trimmed by 6 bases and the J gene end by 3 bases; junction bases not matched to a gene: 4. In DNA, the CDR3 is TGTGCCAGCAGGAGCGGGAGTCGCTACAATGAGCAGTTCTTC. This encodes CASRSGSRYNEQFF.

The chain couples TRBV7-3 to TRBJ2-1, with TRBD2 matching 10 bases. Germline CDR1 is SGHTA and CDR2 is FQGTGA. This CDR3 is 15 amino acids long. V lost 5 bases, J lost 4 bases, and 5 bases stayed unmatched. CDR3 sequence reads: CASSILAGLYNEQFF. CDR3 DNA sequence: TGTGCCAGCAGCATACTAGCGGGACTTTACAATGAGCAGTTCTTC.

The chain employs TRBV9 and TRBJ1-2; TRBD1 aligns across 7 bases. Trimming cost V 10 bases and J 8 bases; bases outside gene matches: 14. Germline V gene sequence: CDR1 SGDLS, CDR2 YYNGEE. This CDR3 comprises 13 residues. The CDR3, as DNA: TGTGCCTCAACCCGGCAGGGGGTTGAAGGCTACACCTTC. Residues: CASTRQGVEGYTF.

The V call is TRBV5-1, the J call TRBJ2-3, with unresolved D. V was clipped by 4 bases and J by 0 bases, with 9 bases between them. Germline V CDR1 and CDR2: SGHRS, YFSETQ. CDR3 length: 14 amino acids. The CDR3 loop reads CASSPHPSTDTQYF. CDR3 nucleotides: TGCGCCAGCAGCCCCCACCCTAGCACAGATACGCAGTATTTT.

A word on this clone: A much larger clonotype is one base distant, so this may be a read error. This rearrangement joins TRBV12-3 or TRBV12-4 to TRBJ2-7; D gene uncertain. The CDR3 sequence is 15 residues long. As DNA, the CDR3 is TGTGCCAGCATTCCTACCCGCCCTCTCCCCTACGAGCAGTGCTTC. This translates into CASIPTRPLPYEQCF.

A few counts support this clone. The chain uses TRBV6-1 and TRBJ1-2; unclear D gene. Germline lookup yields CDR1 MNHNS and CDR2 SASEGT. The ends were cut back, 6 bases at V and 3 bases at J, with 11 bases in the middle. The CDR3 spans 13 residues. CDR3 sequence (DNA): TGTGCCAGCAGCCTCGGGAGCGACTATGGCTACACCTTC. This sequence encodes CASSLGSDYGYTF.

This clone was found many times. The rearrangement joins TRBV4-1 to TRBJ1-2, with TRBD1 identical over 10 bases. The CDR3 has 15 amino acids. CDR1 is MGHRA, CDR2 YSYEKL, per germline. The ends lost 5 bases at V and 4 bases at J; junction bases unmatched: 7. The CDR3 is CASSTGTGVFYGYTF. In DNA, the CDR3 is TGCGCCAGCAGCACCGGGACAGGGGTTTTCTATGGCTACACCTTC.

This clone qualifies as medium-sized. The chain is built from TRBV6-5 and TRBJ2-3, with D perhaps TRBD2 (7 bases). Germline values: CDR1 MNHEY, CDR2 SVGAGI. CDR3 size: 17 residues. V was trimmed by 6 bases and J by 4 bases, leaving 23 bases between them. The CDR3 coding sequence is TGTGCCAGCAGCAATAATTACAGGGAGGGACGCGCAGATACGCAGTATTTT. Translating it yields CASSNNYREGRADTQYF.

This clone was seen a handful of times. The genes are TRBV28 and TRBJ2-3; a possible D gene is TRBD1 (6 bases). Germline V CDR1 and CDR2: MDHEN, SYDVKM. V lost 7 bases to trimming and J lost 4 bases, with 15 bases between them. The CDR3 is made up of 14 amino acids. As DNA, the CDR3 is TGTGCCAGCAACATAGGGGGTGATTCAGATACGCAGTATTTT. It yields the protein CASNIGGDSDTQYF. The complete variable domain, with remaining parts taken from reference TRBV28 and TRBJ2-3, reads DVKVTQSSRYLVKRTGEKVFLECVQDMDHENMFWYRQDPGLGLRLIYFSYDVKMKEKGDIPEGYSVSREKKERFSLILESASTNQTSMYLCASNIGGDSDTQYFGPGTRLTVL.

The chain is built from TRBV14 and TRBJ2-7, with a possible D match to TRBD2 (6 bases). Germline V lookup: CDR1 SGHDN, CDR2 FVKESK. The CDR3 is 16 residues long. V lost 0 bases and J 2 bases, leaving 14 bases between the germline ends. The CDR3 bases are TGTGCCAGCAGCCAAGAAGTTGGGGACTCAGCCTACGAGCAGTACTTC. It yields the protein CASSQEVGDSAYEQYF.

This clone was seen only a few times. The J gene is TRBJ1-6, the V gene TRBV28; TRBD1 might be the D (5 bases). Trimming took off 2 bases at V and 7 bases at J, with 18 bases between the two ends. In germline, CDR1 is MDHEN, CDR2 SYDVKM. This CDR3 region has 17 residues. CDR3 sequence reads: CASSLLVGLGTNSPLHF. CDR3 coding DNA: TGTGCCAGCAGTTTACTAGTAGGATTGGGGACCAATTCACCCCTCCACTTT.

The chain is built from TRBV5-1 and TRBJ2-7; D may be TRBD2 (5 bases). Trimming stripped 4 bases from V and 5 bases from J, with 13 bases between. In germline, CDR1 is SGHRS, CDR2 YFSETQ. CDR3 length: 13 amino acids. The CDR3 protein is CASSGGGVDEQYF. CDR3 nucleotides: TGCGCCAGCAGCGGAGGAGGAGTCGACGAGCAGTACTTC.

The J gene is TRBJ2-1, the V gene TRBV19, with TRBD1 identical over 9 bases. CDR3 size: 13 residues. The ends lost 9 bases at V and 2 bases at J; junction bases unmatched: 2. The germline V gene has CDR1 LNHDA and CDR2 SQIVND (reference sequence). CDR3 in DNA: TGTGCCAGCGGACAGGGGCCCTACAATGAGCAGTTCTTC. Translation: CASGQGPYNEQFF. Looking up the rest from reference TRBV19 and TRBJ2-1 gives the full variable domain: DGGITQSPKYLFRKEGQNVTLSCEQNLNHDAMYWYRQDPGQGLRLIYYSQIVNDFQKGDIAEGYSVSREKKESFPLTVTSAQKNPTAFYLCASGQGPYNEQFFGPGTRLTVL.

This chain connects TRBV6-2 or TRBV6-3 to TRBJ1-1, with D possibly being TRBD1 (5 bases). The germline gives CDR1 MNHEY, CDR2 SVGEGT. The CDR3 runs 13 residues. V lost 5 bases and J lost 7, with 14 bases in between. CDR3 bases: TGTGCCAGCAGTCTCGACAGAATAAGTGAAGCTTTCTTT. It yields the protein CASSLDRISEAFF.

The table lists this clone with many counts. This sequence joins TRBV11-2 and TRBJ1-6; possible D gene TRBD1, 6 bases. Deletions cut 0 bases from V and 8 bases from J, with 17 bases between. Germline V gene lookup returns CDR1 SGHAT and CDR2 FQNNGV. CDR3 length: 17 amino acids. Here the CDR3 DNA reads TGTGCCAGCAGCTTAGAATACAGGGTACAGGGTGATTCACCCCTCCACTTT. Translated: CASSLEYRVQGDSPLHF.

In its sample, this clone was seen a few times. The chain combines TRBV6-2 or TRBV6-3 with TRBJ2-3; tentatively, D is TRBD2 (5 bases). V was pared by 0 bases and J by 3 bases, with 13 bases between. The CDR3 extends over 16 amino acids. The germline V gene encodes CDR1 MNHEY and CDR2 SVGEGT. CDR3: CASSYSMYTGTDTQYF. Here the CDR3 DNA reads TGTGCCAGCAGTTACTCGATGTACACGGGAACAGATACGCAGTATTTT.

This clone was recorded at least ten times. This chain uses TRBV20-1 with TRBJ2-3; TRBD2 is a possible D gene (7 bases). The CDR3 spans 15 residues. V lost 4 bases, J lost 5 bases, and 19 bases lay in between. Germline V gene lookup returns CDR1 DFQATT and CDR2 SNEGSKA (reference sequence). The CDR3 spells CSATRGAGVVDTQYF. The DNA for the CDR3 is TGCAGTGCTACCCGGGGGGCGGGAGTTGTAGATACGCAGTATTTT.

This clone is termed medium-sized. V and J are TRBV6-1 and TRBJ2-1; TRBD1 or TRBD2 may be the D gene (5 bases each). The CDR3 runs to 12 residues. Trimming removed 5 bases from V and 7 bases from J, with 9 bases in between. Germline CDR1 reads MNHNS; CDR2 reads SASEGT. In nucleotides, the CDR3 is TGTGCCAGCAGTTATGGGGGAAATGAGCAGTTCTTC. It codes for CASSYGGNEQFF.

This clone was observed a few times. The rearrangement links TRBV11-2 to TRBJ2-1; 10 nucleotides line up with TRBD2. This CDR3 has 16 amino acids. V gave up 3 bases and J gave up 0 bases; unmatched junction bases: 2. The V gene's germline CDR1 is SGHAT and CDR2 FQNNGV. The DNA for the CDR3 is TGTGCCAGCAGCTTTGGACTAGCGGTCTCCTACAATGAGCAGTTCTTC. This codes for CASSFGLAVSYNEQFF.

This clone counts as medium-sized. Additional DNA sequences in this sample encode the identical CDR3. The chain is built from TRBV2 and TRBJ2-7, with a weak D call TRBD2 (6 bases). V shed 3 bases and J shed 6 bases, with 18 bases lying between them. This CDR3 comprises 15 residues. Germline CDR1 reads SNHLY; CDR2 reads FYNNEI. The CDR3 DNA sequence: TGTGCCAGCAGTGAGGGGAGGATGGCCTATTCCGAGCAGTACTTC. Translation gives CASSEGRMAYSEQYF.